This T cell receptor (beta chain) was profiled in a study of blood T cell repertoires in COVID-19. Across the study: Sources were T cells, B-cell-depleted T cells, or PBMCs; the material itself was cDNA or gDNA.

A Seattle source enrolled patients during active infection and followed them longitudinally. Trimming took 3 bases from V and 5 from J; bases not matched to a gene: 13. This CDR3 spans 16 amino acids. Per germline, CDR1 SGHDN and CDR2 FVKESK. The assay was immunoSEQ multiplex PCR, and TCRdb's table has in-frame clones only and misses some. The table shows over 15,000 clones, with 85% to 90% occurring only once. The chain joins TRBV14 to TRBJ2-7; TRBD2 matches 7 bases. The receptor comes from a woman aged 80 or over with COVID-19, enrolled during active disease. The specimen sequenced was peripheral blood. CDR3 nucleotide sequence: TGTGCCAGCAGCCAGTGGGAGGGTATGAAGGTCGACGAGCAGTACTTC. Translation: CASSQWEGMKVDEQYF.